This is a list of T cell receptor beta chains from one sample in a study of T cells after yellow fever vaccination. TCRdb fed the 5' RACE reads into MiXCR, producing one record per CDR3 protein. The sample shows under 400,000 distinct CDR3 sequences, around 10% of them seen only once. The input for sequencing was PBMCs, taken on the day of the first yellow fever vaccination. These receptors originate from a man aged 18 to 35 who received the YFV17D yellow fever vaccine. Each CDR3 is given with its conserved first and last residue. The D gene is left open where the match is weak. The listing skips clone size in some rows; elsewhere it reads once, few, many or a size class.

few	TRBV9	NA	TRBJ1-1	TGTGCCAGCAGCGTAGGGGCGATTGTGGGAACTGAAGCTTTCTTT	CASSVGAIVGTEAFF
NA	TRBV13	NA	TRBJ1-1	TGTGCCAGCAGCTTCTGGGGGGAGAACACTGAAGCTTTCTTT	CASSFWGENTEAFF
NA	TRBV29-1	NA	TRBJ1-1	TGCAGCGCCCGACCCGACACTGAAGCTTTCTTT	CSARPDTEAFF
NA	TRBV4-3	NA	TRBJ2-2	TGCGCCAGCAGCCCTGAAGGTGGTGCGAGGAACACCGGGGAGCTGTTTTTT	CASSPEGGARNTGELFF
NA	TRBV7-2	TRBD2	TRBJ2-1	TGTGCCAGCAGCTCCCCCGGGCTAGCGGTTGTTAACAATGAGCAGTTCTTC	CASSSPGLAVVNNEQFF
few	TRBV7-6	NA	TRBJ2-5	TGTGCCAGCAGCCCCAAGTGGTGGGAGACCCAGTACTTC	CASSPKWWETQYF
NA	TRBV11-2	NA	TRBJ1-2	TGTGCCAGCAGCAGACGACAGGTCCCGGGGGCACGCTCTAACTATGGCTACACCTTC	CASSRRQVPGARSNYGYTF
NA	TRBV7-2	NA	TRBJ2-3	TGTGCCAGCAACCGAGGGGGGGGGAACACAGATACGCAGTATTTT	CASNRGGGNTDTQYF
few	TRBV7-2	NA	TRBJ2-2	TGTGCCAGCAGCTTCCCCCGAGGGCAGCCAAACACCGGGGAGCTGTTTTTT	CASSFPRGQPNTGELFF
NA	TRBV29-1	TRBD1	TRBJ1-2	TGCAGCGTCACAGGGGTGGGAGGCTACACCTTC	CSVTGVGGYTF
NA	TRBV9	NA	TRBJ1-3	TGTGCCAGCAGCGCGAATCGGGAAGGACAGTCCTCTGGAAACACCATATATTTT	CASSANREGQSSGNTIYF
many	TRBV7-2	NA	TRBJ2-3	TGTGCCAGCAGCTTTTCCCTGGGGGCGAAAGATACGCAGTATTTT	CASSFSLGAKDTQYF
NA	TRBV4-2	NA	TRBJ2-3	TGTGCCAGCAGCCAAGATCGGTTGGGGGCCAGCACAGATACGCAGTATTTT	CASSQDRLGASTDTQYF
NA	TRBV5-1	TRBD2	TRBJ2-1	TGCGCCAGCAGCGCCCCTACTAGCGGGGCGTTCTACAATGAGCAGTTCTTC	CASSAPTSGAFYNEQFF
NA	TRBV7-2	TRBD1	TRBJ1-2	TGTGCCAGCAGCTTAGGGGGACAGCTTCCTAACTATGGCTACACCTTC	CASSLGGQLPNYGYTF
NA	TRBV12-3/TRBV12-4	TRBD1	TRBJ1-2	TGTGCCAGCTCTCCTAGGACAGGACGATACACCTTC	CASSPRTGRYTF